This TCR beta chain came from a study of blood T cell repertoires in COVID-19. About the research overall: Samples came from the United States, Italy and Spain, spanning acute and convalescent COVID-19.

Per germline, CDR1 MNHEY and CDR2 SMNVEV (reference sequence). The CDR3 sequence is 17 residues long. Trimming cost V 1 base and J 0 bases, with 10 bases left between them. Under the authors' procedure: Reference gene primer amplification in the assay estimated nucleated cell counts. The method was immunoSEQ multiplex PCR; TCRdb's version includes in-frame clones alone and lacks a portion of them. From that table come the V and J calls and clone size; the DNA was used to work out D and trimming. The sample shows over 100,000 clones, 80% to 90% of them seen only once. The V call is TRBV27, the J call TRBJ2-6; weak D call: TRBD1 (6 bases). This sequence originates from a human donor in a cohort sampled during active COVID-19. The sequenced sample consisted of peripheral blood. CDR3 residues: CASSLFGRGSGANVLTF. The CDR3 DNA sequence: TGTGCCAGCAGTTTATTTGGCAGGGGCTCTGGGGCCAACGTCCTGACTTTC.